Listed below are T cell receptor beta chains from one sample, sequenced in a study of post-analysis software for immune sequencing data. TCRdb called the PCR reads again in MiXCR, with one record for every CDR3 protein. The sample lists fewer than 700,000 distinct CDR3 sequences; roughly 40% were seen once. Sequencing was carried out using blood. These TCRs come from a girl aged 10 to 17 with multiple sclerosis. Both conserved end residues are part of each CDR3. The D gene is left open where the match is weak. Clone size is not always given. Where it is, it says once, few, many or a class for expanded clones.

J gene	clone size	V gene	D gene	CDR3 DNA	CDR3 protein
TRBJ2-7	NA	TRBV7-9	TRBD2	TGTGCCAGCAGCTCCGGGACTAGCGGTTACAATGAGCAGTACTTC	CASSSGTSGYNEQYF
TRBJ2-5	NA	TRBV12-3/TRBV12-4	TRBD1	TGTGCCAGCAGTTTGGGGGGACAGGCGCTCGAGACCCAGTACTTC	CASSLGGQALETQYF
TRBJ1-1	NA	TRBV6-5	NA	TGTGCCAGCAGTTACTCAGACAGCTCTGAAGCTTTCTTT	CASSYSDSSEAFF
TRBJ1-2	NA	TRBV7-3	NA	TGTGCCAGCAGCTTACAGGGGATTATGGACTATGGCTACACCTTC	CASSLQGIMDYGYTF
TRBJ1-6	NA	TRBV20-1	TRBD1	TGCAGTGCTCCAGAGATAATACAGGGGAATAATTCACCCCTCCACTTT	CSAPEIIQGNNSPLHF
TRBJ2-7	NA	TRBV10-3	TRBD2	TGTGCCATCAGGGGGACTAGCGGGAGAGGCGGTGAGCAGTACTTC	CAIRGTSGRGGEQYF
TRBJ2-5	NA	TRBV13	NA	TGTGCCAGCAGCCGAAGGGGGGAAGAGACCCAGTACTTC	CASSRRGEETQYF
TRBJ2-7	NA	TRBV12-3/TRBV12-4	NA	TGTGCCAGCAGTCAACAGGTTACGGCGGCCTACGAGCAGTACTTC	CASSQQVTAAYEQYF
TRBJ2-7	few	TRBV5-1	NA	TGCGCCAGCAGCGAGCCGGGGACAATATTCGAGCAGTACTTC	CASSEPGTIFEQYF
TRBJ1-2	NA	TRBV2	NA	TGTGCCAGCAGTGGTGATGACAGACCCTATGGCTACACCTTC	CASSGDDRPYGYTF
TRBJ2-1	NA	TRBV12-3/TRBV12-4	TRBD1	TGTGCCAGCAAAACCCGGGACAGAAACAATGAGCAGTTCTTC	CASKTRDRNNEQFF
TRBJ2-3	few	TRBV7-9	NA	TGTGCCAGCAGCTTTAGTTGGGGAACCACAGATACGCAGTATTTT	CASSFSWGTTDTQYF
TRBJ2-3	NA	TRBV20-1	NA	TGCAGTGCTAGAGAAACCCCCAGCACAGATACGCAGTATTTT	CSARETPSTDTQYF
TRBJ2-5	few	TRBV5-1	NA	TGCGCCAGCAGCTTGCGGCCCGAGGTTGAGACCCAGTACTTC	CASSLRPEVETQYF
TRBJ2-1	few	TRBV6-5	NA	TGTGCCAGCAGCCCGGGACTCCTATCCAGCAATGAGCAGTTCTTC	CASSPGLLSSNEQFF
TRBJ1-2	few	TRBV14	NA	TGTGCCAGCAGCCAAGATCTAAAGGATGGCTACACCTTC	CASSQDLKDGYTF
TRBJ1-5	NA	TRBV20-1	NA	TGCAGTGCTAGAGACACAGGGTATAGCAATCAGCCCCAGCATTTT	CSARDTGYSNQPQHF
TRBJ2-7	NA	TRBV12-3/TRBV12-4	NA	TGTGCCAGCAGTTTTGGGCGGAGGCACCTAGTTCCCTACGAGCAGTACTTC	CASSFGRRHLVPYEQYF
TRBJ1-1	NA	TRBV10-3	NA	TGTGCCATCAGTGAGGAGACAGCGGGCGACACTGGAGCTTTCTTT	CAISEETAGDTGAFF
TRBJ2-1	few	TRBV5-1	TRBD2	TGCGCCAGCAGCATGACTAGCGGGAGGGCCACCTACAATGAGCAGTTCTTC	CASSMTSGRATYNEQFF
TRBJ2-3	NA	TRBV6-5	NA	TGTGCCAGCAGTTACTCGCCAGATTGGACAGATACGCAGTATTTT	CASSYSPDWTDTQYF
TRBJ1-5	once	TRBV20-1	NA	TGCAGTGCCAGGACCGGCAGGGGCAATCAGCCCCAGCATTTT	CSARTGRGNQPQHF
TRBJ2-1	NA	TRBV29-1	TRBD2	TGCAGCGGGCGGACTAGATCCTACAATGAGCAGTTCTTC	CSGRTRSYNEQFF
TRBJ1-5	NA	TRBV12-3/TRBV12-4	NA	TGTGCCAGCAGTCAACGAAATCCTAGGAATCAGCCCCAGCATTTT	CASSQRNPRNQPQHF
TRBJ2-7	NA	TRBV30	TRBD1	TGTGCCTGGGATCTTACAGGGGCGGTCAACGAGCAGTACTTC	CAWDLTGAVNEQYF
TRBJ2-1	NA	TRBV10-3	TRBD2	TGTGCCATCAGTCTATCTAGCGGGAGGGTCGATGAGCAGTTCTTC	CAISLSSGRVDEQFF
TRBJ2-3	NA	TRBV7-9	TRBD1	TGTGCCAGCAGCTCGACAGGGGGTAGGGATACGCAGTATTTT	CASSSTGGRDTQYF
TRBJ2-1	NA	TRBV3-1	TRBD2	TGTGCCAGCAGCCAAGAGGGACTAGCGGGCAGCTCCTACAATGAGCAGTTCTTC	CASSQEGLAGSSYNEQFF
TRBJ2-5	many	TRBV29-1	NA	TGCAGCGTTGTGGGGGGACGGTACCAAGAGACCCAGTACTTC	CSVVGGRYQETQYF
TRBJ2-3	few	TRBV5-1	TRBD1	TGCGCCAGCAGCTCCGGACAGGCCAGGGCAGATACGCAGTATTTT	CASSSGQARADTQYF
TRBJ2-1	NA	TRBV11-2	NA	TGTGCCAGCAGCAAGGGTATGAGCAATGAGCAGTTCTTC	CASSKGMSNEQFF
TRBJ1-2	NA	TRBV7-6	TRBD1	TGTGCCAGCAGCCGTACCCAGACAGGGTGGTATGGCTACACCTTC	CASSRTQTGWYGYTF
TRBJ2-1	few	TRBV6-5	TRBD1	TGTGCCAGCAGTTACTTCGGTGACAGGGGGGACAATGAGCAGTTCTTC	CASSYFGDRGDNEQFF
TRBJ1-2	NA	TRBV7-9	NA	TGTGCCAGCAGCTCCTCCAGTAGGCAGCCTAGGGACGGCTACACCTTC	CASSSSSRQPRDGYTF
TRBJ2-1	few	TRBV20-1	TRBD2	TGCAGTGCTAGAGGGTCTAGCGGGGAGACCTACAATGAGCAGTTCTTC	CSARGSSGETYNEQFF
TRBJ2-1	NA	TRBV6-5	NA	TGTGCCAGCAGTTACTCGATAGTCCAGGGAAGGGGTAGGAATGAGCAGTTCTTC	CASSYSIVQGRGRNEQFF
TRBJ1-2	NA	TRBV2	NA	TGTGCCAGCAGTGAAAAGAGCTATGGCTACACCTTC	CASSEKSYGYTF
TRBJ1-2	few	TRBV7-9	NA	TGTGCCAGCAGCGGAGGGTCATACTATGGCTACACCTTC	CASSGGSYYGYTF
TRBJ2-1	NA	TRBV10-1	NA	TGCGCCAGCAAGGGGTCTAGCGTCTACAATGAGCAGTTCTTC	CASKGSSVYNEQFF
TRBJ1-1	NA	TRBV12-3/TRBV12-4	NA	TGTGCCAGCAGTTTTTTGATTTCTGAAGCTTTCTTT	CASSFLISEAFF
TRBJ1-1	few	TRBV24-1	NA	TGTGCCACCAGTGATTTTGCACAGGGTGGAGGGGCTTTCTTT	CATSDFAQGGGAFF
TRBJ2-7	few	TRBV20-1	TRBD1	TGCAGTGCTAGACTCGACAGGGCCGCCGAGCAGTACTTC	CSARLDRAAEQYF
TRBJ2-3	few	TRBV11-1	NA	TGTGCCAGCAGCCCTCTAGCTAGAGCAGATACGCAGTATTTT	CASSPLARADTQYF
TRBJ1-2	NA	TRBV5-1	NA	TGCGCCAGCAGTTCCTACTCAGGGATGCTGTGGTATGGCTACACCTTC	CASSSYSGMLWYGYTF
TRBJ2-1	NA	TRBV5-1	TRBD2	TGCGCCAGCAGCTTGGACCTAGCGGCCAATGAGCAGTTCTTC	CASSLDLAANEQFF
TRBJ2-6	once	TRBV7-9	NA	TGTGCCAGCAGCTTATCCACTCCACCCTCTGGGGCCAACGTCCTGACTTTC	CASSLSTPPSGANVLTF
TRBJ2-7	few	TRBV5-1	NA	TGCGCCAGCAGCTTAAGGTTGGACGAGCAGTACTTC	CASSLRLDEQYF
TRBJ2-7	few	TRBV4-1	TRBD2	TGCGCCAGCAGCCAATCCACTAGCGGGGGTTACGAGCAGTACTTC	CASSQSTSGGYEQYF
TRBJ2-1	NA	TRBV7-9	NA	TGTGCCAGCAGCTTAGTTCGTTTGGCAGAAGGCTCCTACAATGAGCAGTTCTTC	CASSLVRLAEGSYNEQFF
TRBJ2-5	NA	TRBV9	TRBD2	TGTGCCAGCAGCGTCGAAGCGGGGGGATTAGAGACCCAGTACTTC	CASSVEAGGLETQYF
TRBJ2-3	few	TRBV12-3/TRBV12-4	NA	TGTGCCAGCAGTCCCCCGGGCTTCAGGGATACGCAGTATTTT	CASSPPGFRDTQYF
TRBJ2-3	NA	TRBV24-1	NA	TGTGCCACCAGTGATTATGAGTGGGAGGATACGCAGTATTTT	CATSDYEWEDTQYF
TRBJ1-6	NA	TRBV4-1	NA	TGCGCCAGCAGCCAACCCAACCGGGCCCTGAATTCACCCCTCCACTTT	CASSQPNRALNSPLHF
TRBJ2-7	NA	TRBV12-3/TRBV12-4	NA	TGTGCCAGCAGTTTCAAATACAGGACCTACGAGCAGTACTTC	CASSFKYRTYEQYF